This T cell receptor (beta chain) is drawn from a study of shared clonotypes between healthy human individuals. As for the study in general: The donor group consisted of two women and a few men, aged 18 to 49.

This clone came up once. Original processing methods: Filtering differed since immunoSEQ provided only junctions, with no quality scores. Assay: immunoSEQ multiplex PCR; the TCRdb copy retains only in-frame clones and omits some. The V and J calls and the clone size are those of that table, but D and trimming were determined from the DNA. The sample contains 2 million to 2.5 million clones, 92% of which appear only once. V was shortened by 5 bases and J by 0 bases, with 13 bases between the two germline ends. Per germline, CDR1 LNHDA and CDR2 SQIVND (reference sequence). The length of the CDR3 is 15 residues.

This chain joins TRBV19 and TRBJ2-5; D is possibly TRBD1 or TRBD2 (6 bases each). Sequenced material: naive CD4+ T cells from PBMCs. The subset was: CD45RA+ positively selected. The sequence derives from a young man in good health. Some clones in this sample may be carry-over from other donors' samples. The CDR3 sequence is CASSRRGADQETQYF. The CDR3 DNA follows: TGTGCCAGTAGTCGGAGGGGGGCGGACCAAGAGACCCAGTACTTC.